What follows are 32 T cell receptor beta chains derived from one specimen sequenced in a study of shared clonotypes between healthy human individuals. Clones were read by immunoSEQ multiplex PCR, and TCRdb kept only the in-frame ones, dropping some. The sample yields 600,000 to 800,000 clones, around 70% seen once. The sequencing sample was made of memory CD4+ T cells sorted from blood. The subset was: CD45RA-negative fraction. The source of these receptors is a woman aged 30 to 39 in good health.

The chain employs TRBV11-3 and TRBJ1-1, with D hard to call. Germline values: CDR1 SGHNT, CDR2 YENEEA. V was pared by 2 bases and J by 6 bases, with 22 bases between. The length of the CDR3 is 17 residues. The CDR3: CASSLYVRAPRSAEAFF. CDR3 coding DNA: TGTGCCAGCAGCTTATATGTCCGGGCCCCACGTAGCGCTGAAGCTTTCTTT.

This clone turned up a few times. CDR3 region: CASSQIDRVPDTQYF. In nucleotides, the CDR3 is TGTGCCAGTAGCCAAATCGATAGGGTCCCAGATACGCAGTATTTT. The chain combines TRBV19 with TRBJ2-3; no firm D call. This CDR3 is 15 amino acids long. V was shortened by 6 bases and J by 4 bases, with 17 bases between the two germline ends. Germline V lookup: CDR1 LNHDA, CDR2 SQIVND (reference sequence).

The chain couples TRBV7-8 to TRBJ2-5; 8 nucleotides align to TRBD1. With 5 bases clipped from V and 4 bases from J, the junction kept 15 bases outside the gene matches. The CDR3 sequence is 17 residues long. The germline gives CDR1 SGHVS, CDR2 FQNEAQ. The CDR3 loop is CASSPPRTGRSGETQYF. The CDR3, as DNA: TGTGCCAGCAGCCCACCCCGGACAGGGAGGTCGGGAGAGACCCAGTACTTC.

This chain joins TRBV19 and TRBJ2-2; D might be TRBD1 (5 bases). This CDR3 comprises 15 residues. Per the germline V gene, CDR1 is LNHDA and CDR2 is SQIVND (reference sequence). V was trimmed by 3 bases and J by 0 bases, leaving 8 bases between them. In nucleotides, the CDR3 is TGTGCCAGTAGTATTCGACAGACGAACACCGGGGAGCTGTTTTTT. Translation: CASSIRQTNTGELFF.

V and J are TRBV7-9 and TRBJ1-2; D is perhaps TRBD1 (5 bases). The V end lost 6 bases, the J end lost 2 bases, and 16 bases lay between the germline ends. Germline-derived CDR1 and CDR2 are SEHNR and FQNEAQ (reference sequence). The CDR3 runs to 15 residues. In nucleotides, the CDR3 is TGTGCCAGCAGGCCGGGTGTAGAGGGGAACTATGGCTACACCTTC. Protein product: CASRPGVEGNYGYTF.

The chain combines TRBV29-1 with TRBJ2-1; 8 nucleotides line up with TRBD1. Germline CDR1 is SQVTM and CDR2 is ANQGSEA. The CDR3 covers 11 residues. The V and J ends lost 7 bases and 14 bases, in that order; junction bases with no gene match: 10. This CDR3 reads CSAEDRVREFF. The CDR3, as DNA: TGCAGCGCCGAGGACAGGGTTAGGGAGTTCTTC.

This clone was counted once. The gene calls are TRBV6-5 and TRBJ2-7; no reliable D call. Germline V CDR1 and CDR2: MNHEY, SVGAGI. V was clipped by 6 bases and J by 4 bases, with 13 bases between them. The CDR3 is 13 amino acids. Written as DNA, the CDR3 is TGTGCCAGCAGCGCAACGCCCGGGTACGAGCAGTACTTC. Translation: CASSATPGYEQYF.

The V gene is TRBV10-3, the J gene TRBJ1-2, with 9 bases aligning to TRBD1. This CDR3 has 13 residues. Germline trimming cut 6 bases from V and 5 bases from J; bases unmatched to any gene: 4. The germline V gene has CDR1 ENHRY and CDR2 SYGVKD. In nucleotides, the CDR3 is TGTGCCATCAGGGGAGACAGGGGGTATGGCTACACCTTC. This translates into CAIRGDRGYGYTF.

This rearrangement joins TRBV9 to TRBJ2-1; the match to TRBD2 covers 11 bases. The CDR3 has 17 residues. Germline CDR1 is SGDLS and CDR2 is YYNGEE. V lost 4 bases and J lost 5; bases outside the gene matches: 11. CDR3 sequence: CASSYFSGRATHNEQFF. In DNA form, the CDR3 reads TGTGCCAGCAGCTATTTTAGCGGGAGGGCGACCCACAATGAGCAGTTCTTC.

This clone is a singleton in its sample. The rearrangement links TRBV30 to TRBJ2-3; TRBD1 might be the D (5 bases). The germline gives CDR1 GTSNPN, CDR2 SVGIG (reference sequence). This CDR3 contains 15 residues. Trimming took 2 bases from V and 1 from J, leaving 13 bases between them. In nucleotides, the CDR3 is TGTGCCTGGAGTCTCCAGGGCCTTGGCACAGATACGCAGTATTTT. Translated, it gives CAWSLQGLGTDTQYF.

The chain uses TRBV5-1 and TRBJ2-3; D is undetermined. The CDR3 length is 18 residues. Germline assignment: CDR1 SGHRS and CDR2 YFSETQ. V was cut by 2 bases and J by 3 bases, with 22 bases left in between. In DNA, the CDR3 is TGCGCCAGCAGCTTTCTCACTCCGCCGCCGGTTGGAACAGATACGCAGTATTTT. It translates to CASSFLTPPPVGTDTQYF.

The rearrangement links TRBV5-1 to TRBJ2-7, with D possibly TRBD2 on 6 matching bases. Trimming left V 4 bases short and J 6 bases short, with 17 bases between. This CDR3 has 14 amino acids. The germline CDR1 and CDR2 sequences are SGHRS and YFSETQ. This CDR3 is CASSLPTEAGEQYF. In DNA, the CDR3 is TGCGCCAGCAGCCTCCCGACCGAAGCGGGCGAGCAGTACTTC.

This clone has just a few counts. The rearrangement uses TRBV2 and TRBJ1-5; TRBD1 is a possible D gene (5 bases). Per germline, CDR1 SNHLY and CDR2 FYNNEI. The CDR3 extends over 15 amino acids. Trimming removed 7 bases at V and 0 bases at J, with 13 bases between. CDR3 region: CASTKAGNSNQPQHF. The CDR3 bases are TGTGCCAGCACGAAGGCAGGGAATAGCAATCAGCCCCAGCATTTT.

With regard to this clone: Other nucleotide sequences in the sample specify the same CDR3. The rearrangement links TRBV27 to TRBJ2-7, with 9 bases fitting TRBD2. The CDR3 is made up of 15 amino acids. The germline CDR1 and CDR2 sequences are MNHEY and SMNVEV (reference sequence). The V segment lost 0 bases and the J segment 2 bases; nucleotides outside the gene matches: 2. The CDR3 spells CASSLSLAGPYEQYF. CDR3 in DNA: TGTGCCAGCAGTTTATCCCTAGCGGGGCCCTACGAGCAGTACTTC.

The CDR3 spells CASSFYNTDTQYF. The CDR3 coding sequence is TGTGCCAGCAGCTTTTATAACACAGATACGCAGTATTTT. The rearrangement uses TRBV5-6 and TRBJ2-3; D is unresolved. Germline V gene data show CDR1 as SGHDT and CDR2 as YYEEEE. The CDR3 extends over 13 amino acids. V dropped 2 bases and J dropped 2 bases, with 6 bases sitting between them.

This clone has more than one count but fewer than ten. This sequence joins TRBV2 and TRBJ1-2; D is undetermined. This CDR3 spans 13 amino acids. The germline V and J ends were trimmed by 7 bases and 4 bases, with 13 bases remaining between them. CDR1 is SNHLY and CDR2 is FYNNEI in the germline V gene. This CDR3 is CASTPSTVYGYTF. In DNA, the CDR3 is TGTGCCAGCACGCCATCGACGGTCTATGGCTACACCTTC.

Only a few counts were recorded for this clone. The sample carries other DNA sequences with the same CDR3. This chain uses TRBV15 with TRBJ1-5, with 10 bases that match TRBD1. From germline, CDR1 is LNHNV and CDR2 YYDKDF (reference sequence). The junction had 6 bases not matched to a gene; V was cut back by 5 bases and J by 5 bases. CDR3 length: 15 amino acids. The CDR3 coding sequence is TGTGCCACCAGCCGAGGGGACAGGGGCTATCAGCCCCAGCATTTT. Translated: CATSRGDRGYQPQHF.

The rearrangement joins TRBV5-8 to TRBJ2-1; 7 bases are a match to TRBD2. Trimming took 0 bases from V and 5 from J; bases not matched to a gene: 8. This CDR3 has 16 residues. Germline CDR1 SGHTS, CDR2 YDEGEE. CDR3 residues: CASSLAGAGADNEQFF. CDR3 sequence (DNA): TGTGCCAGCAGCTTGGCCGGGGCGGGAGCAGACAATGAGCAGTTCTTC. Drawing the rest from reference TRBV5-8 and TRBJ2-1, the complete variable domain is EAGVTQSPTHLIKTRGQQATLRCSPISGHTSVYWYQQALGLGLQFLLWYDEGEERNRGNFPPRFSGRQFPNYSSELNVNALELEDSALYLCASSLAGAGADNEQFFGPGTRLTVL.

The chain couples TRBV5-4 to TRBJ2-1; the match to TRBD2 covers 11 bases. From germline, CDR1 is SGHNT and CDR2 YYREEE (reference sequence). The CDR3 length is 14 residues. V lost 6 bases to trimming and J lost 5 bases; unmatched junction nucleotides: 4. The CDR3 loop reads CASNGLAGHNEQFF. Written as DNA, the CDR3 is TGTGCCAGCAACGGACTAGCGGGTCACAATGAGCAGTTCTTC.

V gene TRBV4-2 combines with J gene TRBJ2-5, with no clear D. V lost 3 bases, J lost 1 base, and 12 bases lay in between. Germline V gives CDR1 LGHNA, CDR2 YNFKEQ. The CDR3 spans 15 residues. CDR3 sequence (DNA): TGTGCCAGCAGCCACTCATTGAGCATCCAAGAGACCCAGTACTTC. Its translation is CASSHSLSIQETQYF.

V gene TRBV10-1 combines with J gene TRBJ1-4, with unresolved D. The CDR3 runs 13 residues. Germline-derived CDR1 and CDR2 are WNHNN and SYGVQD (reference sequence). V lost 5 bases and J lost 5, with 9 bases in between. CDR3 in amino acids: CASSRGQNEKLFF. CDR3 nucleotides: TGCGCCAGCAGTCGGGGTCAGAATGAAAAACTGTTTTTT.

This clone was seen once. The chain joins TRBV9 to TRBJ1-2, with 7 bases fitting TRBD1. The CDR3 has 16 amino acids. The V and J ends lost 4 bases and 7 bases, in that order; junction bases with no gene match: 16. From germline, CDR1 is SGDLS and CDR2 YYNGEE. The CDR3 loop reads CASSPPRIRGFGGYTF. CDR3 nucleotides: TGTGCCAGCAGCCCCCCACGAATCAGGGGGTTTGGTGGCTACACCTTC.

In this sample, this clone turned up a few times. The chain combines TRBV28 with TRBJ2-7, with 9 bases that match TRBD2. The CDR3 runs 17 residues. Germline CDR1 reads MDHEN; CDR2 reads SYDVKM. Unmatched junction bases numbered 9, after V lost 3 bases and J lost 0 bases. Written as DNA, the CDR3 is TGTGCCAGCAGTTTTTGTTATAGACTAGCGGACTCCTACGAGCAGTACTTC. Amino acid sequence: CASSFCYRLADSYEQYF.

This sequence joins TRBV6-6 and TRBJ1-3; D gene unclear. CDR3 length: 14 residues. Germline assignment: CDR1 MNHNY and CDR2 SVGAGI (reference sequence). Trimming removed 6 bases at V and 0 bases at J, with 9 bases between. Written as DNA, the CDR3 is TGTGCCAGCAGCGGAACTAACTCTGGAAACACCATATATTTT. Translating it yields CASSGTNSGNTIYF.

The chain is built from TRBV29-1 and TRBJ1-1; possibly TRBD1 for D (5 bases). The V gene lost 8 bases and the J gene lost 10 bases, with 11 bases spanning the gap. The length of the CDR3 is 9 residues. Looked up from germline, CDR1 is SQVTM and CDR2 is ANQGSEA. Here the CDR3 reads CSLGGGAFF. The CDR3 DNA reads TGCAGCTTGGGGGGTGGAGCTTTCTTT.

This clone was seen more than once but under ten times. The V and J genes are TRBV6-5 and TRBJ2-1, with 9 positions matching TRBD2. Trimming at V came to 6 bases and at J to 5 bases, leaving 2 bases not matched to a gene. This CDR3 is built from 13 residues. Looked up from germline, CDR1 is MNHEY and CDR2 is SVGAGI. The CDR3 sequence: CASRASGNNEQFF. The CDR3 DNA sequence: TGTGCCAGCAGGGCTAGCGGGAACAATGAGCAGTTCTTC.

V usage is TRBV9 and J usage is TRBJ1-3, with D uncertain. V lost 1 base and J lost 3, with 11 bases in between. The length of the CDR3 is 15 residues. CDR1 SGDLS and CDR2 YYNGEE come from the germline V gene. The CDR3 bases are TGTGCCAGCAGCGTACAGGCCGTAGTTGGAAACACCATATATTTT. It is translated as CASSVQAVVGNTIYF.

The V gene is TRBV6-4, the J gene TRBJ2-3; 10 bases are a match to TRBD1. The ends lost 7 bases at V and 3 bases at J; junction bases unmatched: 7. Germline-derived CDR1 and CDR2 are MRHNA and SNTAGT. The CDR3 is 15 amino acids. The CDR3 DNA reads TGTGCCAGCAACGCGGACAGGGGGAATACAGATACGCAGTATTTT. It yields the protein CASNADRGNTDTQYF.

J is TRBJ1-5 and V is TRBV27; the match to TRBD1 covers 10 bases. With 8 bases clipped from V and 0 bases from J, the junction kept 7 bases outside the gene matches. This CDR3 is 16 amino acids long. The germline gives CDR1 MNHEY, CDR2 SMNVEV (reference sequence). CDR3 protein: CASRRTGGFSNQPQHF. The CDR3 region has the DNA TGTGCCAGCCGTCGGACAGGGGGATTTAGCAATCAGCCCCAGCATTTT.

The chain couples TRBV5-1 to TRBJ2-7, with D maybe TRBD2 (5 bases). CDR1 SGHRS and CDR2 YFSETQ come from the germline V gene. V lost 4 bases to trimming and J lost 1 base, with 15 bases between them. CDR3 size: 15 residues. Here the CDR3 reads CASSRPSGESYEQYF. The CDR3 DNA reads TGCGCCAGCAGCCGGCCATCCGGGGAATCCTACGAGCAGTACTTC.

The gene calls are TRBV29-1 and TRBJ1-2; a possible D gene is TRBD1 (6 bases). Per germline, CDR1 SQVTM and CDR2 ANQGSEA. The CDR3 sequence is 13 residues long. V dropped 7 bases and J dropped 2 bases, with 14 bases sitting between them. CDR3 in DNA: TGCAGCGGCGGGACAAATGAGAACTATGGCTACACCTTC. It is translated as CSGGTNENYGYTF.

This clone was observed once. The chain combines TRBV28 with TRBJ2-7; D is perhaps TRBD1 (5 bases). Germline-derived CDR1 and CDR2 are MDHEN and SYDVKM. The CDR3 contains 15 residues. The V and J ends lost 3 bases and 0 bases respectively, with 12 bases between them. The CDR3 region is CASSLLTAVSYEQYF. CDR3 coding DNA: TGTGCCAGCAGTTTGCTGACAGCCGTCTCCTACGAGCAGTACTTC.